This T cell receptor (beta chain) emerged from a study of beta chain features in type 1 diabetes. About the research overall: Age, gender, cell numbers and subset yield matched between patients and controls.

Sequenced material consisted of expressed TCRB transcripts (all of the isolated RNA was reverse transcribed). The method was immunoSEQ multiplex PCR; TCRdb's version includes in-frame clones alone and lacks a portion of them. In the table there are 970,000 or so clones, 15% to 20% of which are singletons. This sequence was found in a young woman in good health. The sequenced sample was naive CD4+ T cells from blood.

The CDR3 is CTSSQGLAGHETQYF. The CDR3 bases are TGCACCAGCAGCCAGGGACTAGCGGGACACGAGACCCAGTACTTC. The rearrangement links TRBV1 to TRBJ2-5; TRBD2 is the table's D call and was not checked against the DNA. TRBV1 is reported as a pseudogene. CDR3 length: 15 amino acids.